The clone carrying this TCR beta chain was counted many times. Its target is unknown. The CDR3 is made up of 15 amino acids. With 2 bases clipped from V and 7 bases from J, the junction kept 10 bases outside the gene matches. CDR1 is SGHVS and CDR2 is FQNEAQ in the germline V gene. This specimen comes from a study of T cell repertoires in cytomegalovirus infection. Findings of the study overall: The response measured ex vivo was dominated by TCR beta clonotypes (HLA-C-restricted and CMV-specific).

TCRdb used MiXCR to reprocess the reads, holding one entry per CDR3 protein. The data contain around 550,000 distinct CDR3 sequences, about a quarter of them singletons. The sample consisted of PBMCs. V gene TRBV7-8 combines with J gene TRBJ1-1, with TRBD1 identical over 7 bases. This receptor was identified in a human donor in good health (CMV status not recorded). Some clones in this sample may be carry-over from other donors' samples. Here the CDR3 DNA reads TGTGCCAGCAGCTTATCCAGGGGGGGAAAGGGTGAAGCTTTCTTT. The encoded protein is CASSLSRGGKGEAFF.